This entry lists 29 T cell receptor beta chains sequenced from one sample in a study of blood T cells in healthy people across ages. Sample-barcoded 5' priming and a J-beta primer mix drove a second PCR of roughly 7 to 11 cycles. TCRdb used MiXCR to reprocess the 5' RACE reads, holding one entry per CDR3 protein. The table lists roughly 1.4 million distinct CDR3 sequences, roughly 60% of them singletons, with over 5% in the top ten. The sample comprised blood. These receptors were collected from a man aged 18 to 30 in good health.

V and J are TRBV20-1 and TRBJ1-3, with 7 bases aligning to TRBD1. The CDR3 totals 16 residues. V shed 6 bases, J shed 2 bases, and the junction held 13 bases outside the gene matches. Germline V gene data show CDR1 as DFQATT and CDR2 as SNEGSKA (reference sequence). The CDR3: CSAAGTAYETGNTIYF. The CDR3 coding sequence is TGCAGTGCGGCCGGGACAGCCTATGAAACTGGAAACACCATATATTTT.

This CDR3 reads CAWSVGGLSYNEQFF. CDR3 coding DNA: TGTGCCTGGAGTGTAGGCGGGCTATCCTACAATGAGCAGTTCTTC. The J gene is TRBJ2-1, the V gene TRBV30; possibly TRBD2 for D (5 bases). Trimming cost V 0 bases and J 1 base, with 10 bases left between them. The CDR3 has 15 amino acids. The germline V gene has CDR1 GTSNPN and CDR2 SVGIG (reference sequence). Filled out from reference TRBV30 and TRBJ2-1, the complete variable domain reads SQTIHQWPATLVQPVGSPLSLECTVEGTSNPNLYWYRQAAGRGLQLLFYSVGIGQISSEVPQNLSASRPQDRQFILSSKKLLLSDSGFYLCAWSVGGLSYNEQFFGPGTRLTVL.

In this sample, this clonotype turned up a few times. The chain joins TRBV4-2 to TRBJ2-4; TRBD1 agrees at 9 bases. V gave up 2 bases and J gave up 7 bases; unmatched junction bases: 6. There are 15 residues in the CDR3. CDR1 and CDR2 from the germline V gene are LGHNA and YNFKEQ. The CDR3 region has the DNA TGTGCCAGCAGCCAACGGACAGGGGTAAACAACATTCAGTACTTC. Its translation: CASSQRTGVNNIQYF.

This clonotype was counted many times. The rearrangement joins TRBV5-1 to TRBJ1-1; 8 nucleotides match TRBD1. The CDR3 is made up of 14 amino acids. The J segment lost 4 bases and the V segment lost 7 bases, leaving 9 bases of the junction unmatched. Germline CDR1 reads SGHRS; CDR2 reads YFSETQ. CDR3 amino acids: CASAYRGKFTEAFF. CDR3 nucleotides: TGCGCCAGCGCCTACAGGGGGAAGTTCACTGAAGCTTTCTTT.

This sequence joins TRBV27 and TRBJ2-4; the D call may be TRBD1 or TRBD2 (5 bases each). Germline V CDR1 and CDR2: MNHEY, SMNVEV (reference sequence). Deletions cut 6 bases from V and 13 bases from J, with 34 bases between. The CDR3 runs to 18 residues. The CDR3 spells CASRGPDFLPAQGREQYF. CDR3 nucleotides: TGTGCCAGCAGAGGCCCCGACTTTCTCCCCGCGCAGGGAAGGGAGCAGTACTTC.

This chain connects TRBV11-2 to TRBJ2-3; D is perhaps TRBD1 or TRBD2 (5 bases each). V shed 1 base and J shed 2 bases, with 16 bases lying between them. The CDR3 consists of 17 residues. Germline values: CDR1 SGHAT, CDR2 FQNNGV. The CDR3 DNA is TGTGCCAGCAGCTTAGGCTCTTGGGACGGATTCACAGATACGCAGTATTTT. This codes for CASSLGSWDGFTDTQYF.

The chain combines TRBV25-1 with TRBJ2-3, with TRBD2 as a possible D gene (5 bases). The ends were cut back, 1 base at V and 1 base at J, with 12 bases in the middle. CDR3 length: 16 residues. CDR1 is MGHDK and CDR2 is SYGVNS in the germline V gene. The CDR3 DNA follows: TGTGCCAGCAGTGAATTGCCGGGAATGGGCACAGATACGCAGTATTTT. The encoded protein is CASSELPGMGTDTQYF.

In this sample, this clonotype turned up a few times. The chain is built from TRBV18 and TRBJ2-5; D possibly matches TRBD1 or TRBD2 (6 bases each). The CDR3 contains 14 residues. The germline V gene has CDR1 KGHSH and CDR2 LQKENI. Trimming stripped 3 bases from V and 5 bases from J, with 13 bases between. The CDR3 protein is CASSPAKGGETQYF. CDR3 sequence (DNA): TGTGCCAGCTCACCCGCCAAAGGGGGGGAGACCCAGTACTTC.

This clonotype appeared a single time. This sequence joins TRBV9 and TRBJ2-4, with D perhaps assigned TRBD1 or TRBD2 (5 bases each). The J call may be wrong; the DNA end is better matched by TRBJ2-7. This CDR3 contains 16 residues. The germline V gene has CDR1 SGDLS and CDR2 YYNGEE. CDR3 nucleotides: TGTGCCAGCAGCACCTCCGTCGCAGGGACCCTCTACGAGCAGTACTTC. The encoded protein is CASSTSVAGTLYEQYF.

The chain uses TRBV20-1 and TRBJ2-4, with D possibly being TRBD2 (6 bases). Germline-derived CDR1 and CDR2 are DFQATT and SNEGSKA (reference sequence). The CDR3 is made up of 14 amino acids. V lost 2 bases, J lost 0 bases, and 8 bases lay in between. The CDR3 bases are TGCAGTGCTAGACCGGGACTAGCCAAAAACATTCAGTACTTC. Translated: CSARPGLAKNIQYF.

V gene TRBV12-3 or TRBV12-4 combines with J gene TRBJ2-7; D gene ambiguous. The CDR3 has 13 amino acids. V was shortened by 8 bases and J by 4 bases, with 15 bases between the two germline ends. The CDR3 protein is CASASANRYEQYF. The CDR3 region has the DNA TGTGCCAGCGCTTCGGCCAATCGGTACGAGCAGTACTTC.

CDR3 sequence reads: CASSDIGRGVQYF. The CDR3 DNA sequence: TGTGCCAGCAGCGATATCGGGCGGGGCGTGCAGTATTTT. This chain joins TRBV7-9 and TRBJ2-3, with TRBD2 as a possible D gene (6 bases). V was cut by 5 bases and J by 11 bases, with 17 bases left in between. Germline V gene lookup returns CDR1 SEHNR and CDR2 FQNEAQ (reference sequence). The length of the CDR3 is 13 residues.

This clonotype occurred a few times. This rearrangement joins TRBV15 to TRBJ2-1; no clear D. Trimming cost V 0 bases and J 8 bases, with 11 bases left between them. CDR1 is LNHNV, CDR2 YYDKDF, per germline (reference sequence). This CDR3 is 14 amino acids long. The CDR3 region is CATSRDRIGDEQFF. DNA for the CDR3: TGTGCCACCAGCAGAGATCGCATAGGCGATGAGCAGTTCTTC.

The V gene is TRBV5-6, the J gene TRBJ2-1; D gene unclear. The CDR3 extends over 16 amino acids. CDR1 is SGHDT and CDR2 is YYEEEE in the germline V gene. With 4 bases removed from V and 6 bases from J, the gap between germline ends came to 20 bases. The CDR3 sequence is CASSPWSVPIPNEQFF. CDR3 nucleotide sequence: TGTGCCAGCAGCCCTTGGTCGGTACCAATCCCCAATGAGCAGTTCTTC.

This clonotype was seen only once. This rearrangement joins TRBV10-3 to TRBJ2-1, with TRBD1 matching 8 bases. The V gene's germline CDR1 is ENHRY and CDR2 SYGVKD. The length of the CDR3 is 16 residues. V lost 3 bases to trimming and J lost 7 bases; unmatched junction nucleotides: 11. The CDR3 here is CAISDGRQGAGNEQFF. The CDR3 region has the DNA TGTGCCATCAGTGACGGTCGGCAGGGGGCGGGAAATGAGCAGTTCTTC.

The CDR3 loop reads CSVEAGDVSTGELFF. DNA of the CDR3: TGCAGCGTTGAGGCCGGGGACGTAAGCACCGGGGAGCTGTTTTTT. The chain carries TRBV29-1 and TRBJ2-2; D assignment may be TRBD1 or TRBD2 (5 bases each). Germline CDR1 is SQVTM and CDR2 is ANQGSEA. This CDR3 has 15 amino acids. Trimming removed 3 bases at V and 4 bases at J, with 15 bases between.

The chain recombines TRBV20-1 with TRBJ1-1; D gene uncertain. V shed 3 bases and J shed 7 bases, with 15 bases lying between them. Germline-derived CDR1 and CDR2 are DFQATT and SNEGSKA (reference sequence). The CDR3 totals 13 residues. Here the CDR3 DNA reads TGCAGTGCTAGCGGTAGGGAGCACGGTGAAGCTTTCTTT. Translated, it gives CSASGREHGEAFF.

This chain uses TRBV4-3 with TRBJ2-1; 8 bases map to TRBD1. CDR1 is LGHNA and CDR2 is YSLEER in the germline V gene. CDR3 size: 14 residues. After removal of 3 bases from V and 10 bases from J, the junction contained 8 bases not matched to a gene. DNA of the CDR3: TGCGCCAGCAGCCAGAGAACAGGGGGGAACGAGCAGTTCTTC. Translation: CASSQRTGGNEQFF.

On this clonotype itself: Germline is not matched at one junction end, which may reflect a read error. CDR3 DNA sequence: TGTGTCACCAGTGATCGCTCGAGCGGGATAGATACGCAGTATTTT. Residues: CVTSDRSSGIDTQYF. The V and J genes are TRBV24-1 and TRBJ2-3, with 7 positions matching TRBD2. CDR3 length: 15 residues. CDR1 is KGHDR and CDR2 is SFDVKD in the germline V gene.

The chain combines TRBV2 with TRBJ2-5; TRBD2 matches 7 bases. The DNA matches TRBJ2-7 better at its end, which makes the J call doubtful. This CDR3 contains 14 residues. Germline V gene sequence: CDR1 SNHLY, CDR2 FYNNEI. CDR3 sequence (DNA): TGTGCCAGCAGTGACCCTCGGGAGGCCTACGAGCAGTACTTC. Its protein is CASSDPREAYEQYF.

This CDR3 is CASSQVPGQVYGYTF. The CDR3 DNA reads as TGCGCCAGCAGCCAAGTTCCAGGACAGGTCTATGGCTACACCTTC. The chain is built from TRBV4-1 and TRBJ1-2; 7 positions agree with TRBD1. After removal of 1 base from V and 4 bases from J, the junction contained 6 bases not matched to a gene. The CDR3 is 15 residues long. Germline V gene data show CDR1 as MGHRA and CDR2 as YSYEKL.

This clonotype was seen only a few times. The chain uses TRBV20-1 and TRBJ2-3, with D uncertain. Per the germline V gene, CDR1 is DFQATT and CDR2 is SNEGSKA (reference sequence). V was clipped by 5 bases and J by 2 bases, with 8 bases between them. The CDR3 has 12 residues. CDR3 protein: CSARTTTDTQYF. For the CDR3, the DNA is TGCAGTGCTCGTACCACCACAGATACGCAGTATTTT.

The CDR3 DNA follows: TGTGCCACCAGCAGCACACTCCAATGGGACAGTCGGAGCAATCAGCCCCAGCATTTT. Its protein product is CATSSTLQWDSRSNQPQHF. J is TRBJ1-5 and V is TRBV15, with TRBD1 matching over 7 bases. This CDR3 comprises 19 residues. Germline-derived CDR1 and CDR2 are LNHNV and YYDKDF (reference sequence). V lost 3 bases to trimming and J lost 1 base; unmatched junction nucleotides: 15.

This rearrangement joins TRBV11-2 to TRBJ2-7; 10 bases fit TRBD1. CDR3 length: 14 amino acids. Trimming took 5 bases from V and 4 from J; bases not matched to a gene: 5. CDR1 is SGHAT and CDR2 is FQNNGV in the germline V gene. The CDR3, as DNA: TGTGCCAGCAGCGGGACAGGGGAACCTTACGAGCAGTACTTC. Translating it yields CASSGTGEPYEQYF.

CDR3 amino acids: CASSPRKGWFYEQYF. CDR3 coding DNA: TGTGCCAGCAGCCCTCGTAAGGGGTGGTTTTACGAGCAGTACTTC. The chain employs TRBV3-1 and TRBJ2-5; the D gene is possibly TRBD1 (5 bases). The J call may be wrong; the DNA end is better matched by TRBJ2-7. Germline values: CDR1 LGHDT, CDR2 YNNKEL (reference sequence). CDR3 length: 15 residues.

The V gene is TRBV6-5, the J gene TRBJ2-4, with D possibly TRBD2 on 6 matching bases. The J call is uncertain, as TRBJ2-7 better fits the DNA end. This CDR3 contains 15 residues. Germline CDR1 MNHEY, CDR2 SVGAGI. Here the CDR3 reads CASSYAVEGIDEQYF. The CDR3 nucleotides are TGTGCCAGCAGTTACGCGGTGGAGGGGATCGACGAGCAGTACTTC.

This chain links TRBV27 with TRBJ2-5; D is possibly TRBD2 (5 bases). The CDR3 is 13 amino acids. Germline CDR1 is MNHEY and CDR2 is SMNVEV (reference sequence). V was cut by 6 bases and J by 11 bases, with 19 bases left in between. CDR3 nucleotides: TGTGCCAGCAGCCGGGAAGGAGACCTTGAGCAGTACTTC. It yields the protein CASSREGDLEQYF.

The chain carries TRBV11-2 and TRBJ1-2; 8 bases line up with TRBD1. The J segment lost 7 bases and the V segment lost 6 bases, leaving 10 bases of the junction unmatched. This CDR3 region has 14 residues. In germline, CDR1 is SGHAT, CDR2 FQNNGV. The CDR3: CASSPTGGESGYTF. The CDR3 DNA reads as TGTGCCAGCAGTCCAACAGGGGGTGAGAGTGGCTACACCTTC. Combining the CDR3 with reference TRBV11-2 and TRBJ1-2 gives the whole variable domain EAGVAQSPRYKIIEKRQSVAFWCNPISGHATLYWYQQILGQGPKLLIQFQNNGVVDDSQLPKDRFSAERLKGVDSTLKIQPAKLEDSAVYLCASSPTGGESGYTFGSGTRLTVV.

The chain employs TRBV9 and TRBJ1-4, with 7 bases that match TRBD1. There are 15 residues in the CDR3. V shed 3 bases and J 7 bases; nucleotides not matched to a gene: 9. Per germline, CDR1 SGDLS and CDR2 YYNGEE. CDR3 sequence reads: CASSASGGLGEKLFF. CDR3 in DNA: TGTGCCAGCAGCGCTTCAGGGGGATTGGGTGAAAAACTGTTTTTT.